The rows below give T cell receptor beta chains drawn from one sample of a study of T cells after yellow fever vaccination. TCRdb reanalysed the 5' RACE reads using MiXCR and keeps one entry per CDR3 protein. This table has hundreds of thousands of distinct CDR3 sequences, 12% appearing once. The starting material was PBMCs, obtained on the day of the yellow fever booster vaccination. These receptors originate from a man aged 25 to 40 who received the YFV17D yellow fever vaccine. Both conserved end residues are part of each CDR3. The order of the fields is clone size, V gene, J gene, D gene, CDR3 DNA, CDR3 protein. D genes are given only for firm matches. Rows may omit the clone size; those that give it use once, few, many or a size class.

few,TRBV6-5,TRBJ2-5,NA,TGTGCCAGCAGTTACTCGATCCGCGGTTCAGAGACCCAGTACTTC,CASSYSIRGSETQYF
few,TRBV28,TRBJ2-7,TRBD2,TGTGCCAGCAGCTTTAGCGGGAGGGCCACCTACGAGCAGTACTTC,CASSFSGRATYEQYF
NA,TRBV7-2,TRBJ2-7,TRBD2,TGTGCCAGCAGCTTAGGTAGCGGGATGATGGACTTC,CASSLGSGMMDF
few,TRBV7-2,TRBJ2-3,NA,TGTGCCAGCAGCTTAACCCGGTGGGATACGCAGTATTTT,CASSLTRWDTQYF
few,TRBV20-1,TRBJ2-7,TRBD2,TGCAGTGCTTGGTCTAGCGGGAGCTACGAGCAGTACTTC,CSAWSSGSYEQYF
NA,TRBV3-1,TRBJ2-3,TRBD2,TGTGCCAGCAGCCGGCGGGAGGGGGCAGATACGCAGTATTTT,CASSRREGADTQYF
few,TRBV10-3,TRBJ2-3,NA,TGTGTTCCCCTGGCGGTCCGTCCCCCCACAGATACGCAGTATTTT,CVPLAVRPPTDTQYF
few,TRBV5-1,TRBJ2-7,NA,TGCGCCAGCAGCACGGGCCCAGCGGACTCCTACGAGCAGTACTTC,CASSTGPADSYEQYF
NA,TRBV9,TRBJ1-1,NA,TGTGCCAGCAGCCCAGGGCCTCCCCCGGAGGCTTTCTTT,CASSPGPPPEAFF
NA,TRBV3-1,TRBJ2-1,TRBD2,TGTGCCAGCAGCCAAGATTTTTTCGCTAGCGGGATTCGAAACAATGAGCAGTTCTTC,CASSQDFFASGIRNNEQFF
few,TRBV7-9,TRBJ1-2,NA,TGTGCCAGCAGCTTGGGTCGGGACTATGGCTACACCTTC,CASSLGRDYGYTF
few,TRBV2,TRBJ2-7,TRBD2,TGTGCCAGCATAAGACTAGCGGGAGTTCAGTACGAGCAGTACTTC,CASIRLAGVQYEQYF
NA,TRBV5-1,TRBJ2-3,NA,TGCGCCAGCAGCCGGACACTTCTAGCGACTAGCACAGATACGCAGTATTTT,CASSRTLLATSTDTQYF
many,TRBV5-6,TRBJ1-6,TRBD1,TGTGCCAGCAAGACCGGGACAGTTAATTCACCCCTCCACTTT,CASKTGTVNSPLHF
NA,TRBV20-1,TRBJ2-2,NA,TGCAGTGCTCCTGGGGACTTTCAAACCGGGGAGCTGTTTTTT,CSAPGDFQTGELFF
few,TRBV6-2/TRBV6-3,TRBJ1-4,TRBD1,TGTGCCAGCGGCTTCGGACAGGGGGAGGAACTTTGGTTTTTT,CASGFGQGEELWFF
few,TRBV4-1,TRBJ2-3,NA,TGCGCCAGCAGCCAACGACCGCGGGTCCCTAGCGAAACCGCGGGGACAGATACGCAGTATTTT,CASSQRPRVPSETAGTDTQYF
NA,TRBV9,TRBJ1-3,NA,TGTGCCAGCAGCGTAGGCAGGACAGTGGGAAACACCATATATTTT,CASSVGRTVGNTIYF
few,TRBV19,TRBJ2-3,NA,TGTGCCAGTAGTATCCTAGGGCAGGGGATAGATACGCAGTATTTT,CASSILGQGIDTQYF
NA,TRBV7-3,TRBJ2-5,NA,TGTGCCAGCAGCGAAGTGGGGGGAGAGACCCAGTACTTC,CASSEVGGETQYF
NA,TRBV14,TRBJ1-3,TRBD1,TGTGCCAGCAGCCGGCAGGGGGTCGGAAACACCATATATTTT,CASSRQGVGNTIYF
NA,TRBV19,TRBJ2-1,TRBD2,TGTGCCACTCGGACTAGCGGAGTCTACAATGAGCAGTTCTTC,CATRTSGVYNEQFF
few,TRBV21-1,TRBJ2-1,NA,TGTGCCAGCAGCAAATGGTGGGCGGGACCCTTACCCCACAATGAGCAGTTCTTC,CASSKWWAGPLPHNEQFF
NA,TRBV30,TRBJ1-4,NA,TGTGCCCGGAGTGTAGAGGAAAAACTGTTTTTT,CARSVEEKLFF
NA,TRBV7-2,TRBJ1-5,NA,TGTGCCAGCAGCTTACTATTGAGTAGCAATCAGCCCCAGCATTTT,CASSLLLSSNQPQHF
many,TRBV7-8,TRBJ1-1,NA,TGTGCCAGCAGCTCGACGGGACGGTCCGCTGAAGCTTTCTTT,CASSSTGRSAEAFF
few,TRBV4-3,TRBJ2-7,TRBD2,TGCGCCAGCAGCCAAAAGACTAGCGGGAGTAGGTACTTC,CASSQKTSGSRYF
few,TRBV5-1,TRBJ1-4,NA,TGCGCCAGCAGCGTGGTCCCAGCAACTAATGAAAAACTGTTTTTT,CASSVVPATNEKLFF